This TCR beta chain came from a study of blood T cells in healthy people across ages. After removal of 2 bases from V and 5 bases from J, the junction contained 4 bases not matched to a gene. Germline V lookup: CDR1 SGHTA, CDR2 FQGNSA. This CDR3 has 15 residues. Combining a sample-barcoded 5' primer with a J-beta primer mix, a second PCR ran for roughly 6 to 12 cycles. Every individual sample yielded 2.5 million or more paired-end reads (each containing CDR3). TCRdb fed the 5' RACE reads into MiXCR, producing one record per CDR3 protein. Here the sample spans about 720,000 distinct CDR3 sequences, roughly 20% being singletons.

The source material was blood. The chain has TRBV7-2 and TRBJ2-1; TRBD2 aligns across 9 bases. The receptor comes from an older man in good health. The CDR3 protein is CASSLMRGGHNEQFF. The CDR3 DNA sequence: TGTGCCAGCAGCTTAATGCGGGGGGGCCACAATGAGCAGTTCTTC. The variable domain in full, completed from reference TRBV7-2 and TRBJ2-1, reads GAGVSQSPSNKVTEKGKDVELRCDPISGHTALYWYRQSLGQGLEFLIYFQGNSAPDKSGLPSDRFSAERTGGSVSTLTIQRTQQEDSAVYLCASSLMRGGHNEQFFGPGTRLTVL.